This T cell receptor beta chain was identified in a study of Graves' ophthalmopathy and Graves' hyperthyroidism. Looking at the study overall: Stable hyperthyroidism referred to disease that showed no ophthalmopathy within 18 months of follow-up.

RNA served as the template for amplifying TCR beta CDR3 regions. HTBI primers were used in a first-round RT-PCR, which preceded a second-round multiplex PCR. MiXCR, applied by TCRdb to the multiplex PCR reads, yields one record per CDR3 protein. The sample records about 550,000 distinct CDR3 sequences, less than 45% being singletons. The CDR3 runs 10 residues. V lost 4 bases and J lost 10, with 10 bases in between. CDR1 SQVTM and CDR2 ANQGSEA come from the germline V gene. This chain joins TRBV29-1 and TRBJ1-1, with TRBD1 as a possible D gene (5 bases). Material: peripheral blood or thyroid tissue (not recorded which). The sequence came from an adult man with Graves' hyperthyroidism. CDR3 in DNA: TGCAGCGTTGCCGAGGGACTAGCTTTCTTT. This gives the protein CSVAEGLAFF.